These 20 T cell receptor beta chains share one sample of origin, sequenced in a study of naive and memory T cell subsets. A UMI-containing oligonucleotide was joined by 3' ligation to the TCR cDNA template. Ligated cDNA underwent four rounds of PCR with nested alpha and beta constant region primers and SP2. A single record per CDR3 protein comes from TCRdb applying MiXCR to the 5' RACE reads. The repertoire includes approximately 32,000 distinct CDR3 sequences, 16% of them detected once, and roughly 2.6% sits in the top ten. The source is a female donor in good health.

This clonotype was observed many times. The rearrangement links TRBV20-1 to TRBJ2-7; perhaps TRBD2 as D (9 bases). CDR3 length: 19 amino acids. The V end lost 6 bases, the J end lost 0 bases, and 30 bases lay between the germline ends. Germline V CDR1 and CDR2: DFQATT, SNEGSKA (reference sequence). DNA of the CDR3: TGCAGTGCGAGCATCGGACAGGGATTAGCGGGGGCCCTCTCCTACGAGCAGTACTTC. Its protein is CSASIGQGLAGALSYEQYF.

This clonotype was detected ten times or more. The J gene is TRBJ1-5, the V gene TRBV12-3 or TRBV12-4; no clear D gene. This CDR3 region has 12 residues. V was shortened by 6 bases and J by 9 bases, with 12 bases between the two germline ends. The DNA for the CDR3 is TGTGCCAGCAGCCCCGTTGGATTGCCCCAGCATTTT. Translating it yields CASSPVGLPQHF.

This clonotype occurred a few times. This chain uses TRBV7-8 with TRBJ1-5; tentative D call: TRBD1 (6 bases). The length of the CDR3 is 19 residues. The V end lost 1 base, the J end lost 1 base, and 20 bases lay between the germline ends. Germline V gene lookup returns CDR1 SGHVS and CDR2 FQNEAQ. In nucleotides, the CDR3 is TGTGCCAGCAGCTTAGGGTACAGGCAGGGGATGGCAAGCAATCAGCCCCAGCATTTT. Its translation: CASSLGYRQGMASNQPQHF.

This clonotype was counted ten times or more. This chain uses TRBV20-1 with TRBJ2-1; TRBD2 aligns across 8 bases. From germline, CDR1 is DFQATT and CDR2 SNEGSKA (reference sequence). Germline trimming cut 6 bases from V and 9 bases from J; bases unmatched to any gene: 16. The CDR3 consists of 15 residues. The DNA for the CDR3 is TGCAGTGCGCCCGGGACTAGATCCTGGTTCGGTGAGCAGTTCTTC. It is translated as CSAPGTRSWFGEQFF.

This clonotype was detected a few times. The chain employs TRBV9 and TRBJ1-1, with D perhaps matching TRBD1 (5 bases). This CDR3 is 14 amino acids long. Germline loops: CDR1 SGDLS, CDR2 YYNGEE. V was shortened by 0 bases and J by 6 bases, with 12 bases between the two germline ends. The chain's CDR3 is CASSVETGGAEAFF. DNA of the CDR3: TGTGCCAGCAGCGTAGAAACAGGTGGCGCTGAAGCTTTCTTT.

The table lists this clonotype with a few counts. The chain carries TRBV4-2 and TRBJ1-2; D is undetermined. V was cut by 0 bases and J by 0 bases, with 8 bases left in between. The CDR3 loop spans 15 amino acids. Per the germline V gene, CDR1 is LGHNA and CDR2 is YNFKEQ. The DNA for the CDR3 is TGTGCCAGCAGCCAAGAAAGGTCGGCTAACTATGGCTACACCTTC. Residues: CASSQERSANYGYTF.

This clonotype is judged medium-sized. The chain combines TRBV6-4 with TRBJ2-3; D is ambiguous. The CDR3 spans 16 residues. The V and J ends lost 0 bases and 0 bases respectively, with 10 bases between them. The germline V gene has CDR1 MRHNA and CDR2 SNTAGT. The CDR3 is CASSDSPEISTDTQYF. The CDR3 DNA reads as TGTGCCAGCAGTGACTCCCCGGAGATTAGCACAGATACGCAGTATTTT.

This clonotype was seen ten or more times. CDR3 sequence (DNA): TGTGCCATCAGTGAAAGGGCAGGGGGGGACTATGGCTACACCTTC. It specifies CAISERAGGDYGYTF. V usage is TRBV10-3 and J usage is TRBJ1-2, with 7 bases fitting TRBD1. The V gene end was trimmed by 3 bases and the J gene end by 3 bases; junction bases not matched to a gene: 7. The CDR3 runs 15 residues. From germline, CDR1 is ENHRY and CDR2 SYGVKD.

This clonotype showed up just a few times. The chain carries TRBV25-1 and TRBJ2-1; D perhaps matches TRBD2 (6 bases). This CDR3 is built from 17 residues. Trimming shortened V by 6 bases and J by 0 bases, and 18 bases separated the two germline ends. The germline CDR1 and CDR2 sequences are MGHDK and SYGVNS. CDR3 protein: CASRKGEVQASYNEQFF. The CDR3 DNA reads TGTGCCAGCAGAAAAGGGGAGGTCCAGGCCTCCTACAATGAGCAGTTCTTC.

This chain joins TRBV5-1 and TRBJ2-3; no clear D. The CDR3 has 14 residues. The V end lost 4 bases, the J end lost 0 bases, and 9 bases lay between the germline ends. Germline V gives CDR1 SGHRS, CDR2 YFSETQ. CDR3 nucleotides: TGCGCCAGCAGCGGCCCCCGAAGCACAGATACGCAGTATTTT. This encodes CASSGPRSTDTQYF. Using reference TRBV5-1 and TRBJ2-3 for the parts outside the CDR3, the full variable domain is KAGVTQTPRYLIKTRGQQVTLSCSPISGHRSVSWYQQTPGQGLQFLFEYFSETQRNKGNFPGRFSGRQFSNSRSEMNVSTLELGDSALYLCASSGPRSTDTQYFGPGTRLTVL.

This chain joins TRBV7-9 and TRBJ2-5; the match to TRBD1 covers 7 bases. CDR1 and CDR2 from the germline V gene are SEHNR and FQNEAQ (reference sequence). This CDR3 is 15 amino acids long. V was pared by 5 bases and J by 3 bases, with 9 bases of the junction left unmatched. This CDR3 is CASSPVTGAKETQYF. CDR3 sequence (DNA): TGTGCCAGCAGCCCGGTTACAGGGGCCAAAGAGACCCAGTACTTC.

By share, this clonotype counts as medium-sized. The J gene is TRBJ2-1, the V gene TRBV12-3 or TRBV12-4; D may be TRBD1 or TRBD2 (5 bases each). The CDR3 covers 16 residues. V lost 0 bases to trimming and J lost 10 bases, with 19 bases between them. CDR3 amino acids: CASSLAPGGPNAEQFF. The CDR3 DNA reads TGTGCCAGCAGTTTAGCACCTGGGGGACCGAATGCAGAGCAGTTCTTC.

This clonotype was seen many times. The rearrangement links TRBV20-1 to TRBJ1-1, with no clear D. Germline values: CDR1 DFQATT, CDR2 SNEGSKA (reference sequence). V was pared by 3 bases and J by 2 bases, with 7 bases between. The CDR3 runs 12 residues. The CDR3 DNA follows: TGCAGTGCTAGGACACTTAACACTGAAGCTTTCTTT. This encodes CSARTLNTEAFF.

This clonotype was seen many times. V is TRBV29-1 and J is TRBJ2-3; D assignment may be TRBD1 or TRBD2 (5 bases each). Trimming removed 4 bases from V and 1 base from J, with 12 bases in between. Germline CDR1 reads SQVTM; CDR2 reads ANQGSEA. The CDR3 loop spans 14 amino acids. DNA of the CDR3: TGCAGCGTTGGTGGGGGTTACGGCACAGATACGCAGTATTTT. Encoded protein: CSVGGGYGTDTQYF.

The chain carries TRBV6-5 and TRBJ2-2, with TRBD2 matching 9 bases. The germline V gene encodes CDR1 MNHEY and CDR2 SVGAGI. The CDR3 loop spans 16 amino acids. The V gene end was trimmed by 2 bases and the J gene end by 4 bases; junction bases not matched to a gene: 5. In DNA form, the CDR3 reads TGTGCCAGCAGTTACGGGCTAGCGGGGTTCACCGGGGAGCTGTTTTTT. It is translated as CASSYGLAGFTGELFF.

By share, this clonotype ranks as medium-sized (0.01 to 0.1%). The chain recombines TRBV10-1 with TRBJ2-3; tentative D call: TRBD2 (6 bases). The CDR3 totals 16 residues. In germline, CDR1 is WNHNN, CDR2 SYGVQD (reference sequence). Between the trimmed V and J ends, which lost 1 base and 0 bases, there was a span of 11 bases. CDR3 DNA: TGCGCCAGCAGTGAGTATCGAGCGGGTAGCACAGATACGCAGTATTTT. Protein: CASSEYRAGSTDTQYF.

This clonotype qualifies as medium-sized. V usage is TRBV29-1 and J usage is TRBJ2-1, with 10 bases matching TRBD1. V trimming: 6 bases; J trimming: 8 bases; junction bases outside the gene matches: 4. CDR1 and CDR2 from the germline V gene are SQVTM and ANQGSEA. The CDR3 extends over 12 amino acids. Here the CDR3 reads CSVTGGLDEQFF. CDR3 nucleotide sequence: TGCAGCGTGACAGGGGGCCTGGATGAGCAGTTCTTC.

This chain joins TRBV6-5 and TRBJ2-4; maybe TRBD2 (5 bases). The CDR3 has 16 amino acids. CDR1 and CDR2 from the germline V gene are MNHEY and SVGAGI. Trimming removed 5 bases at V and 0 bases at J, with 14 bases between. The CDR3 protein is CASSKLVPLAKNIQYF. CDR3 nucleotide sequence: TGTGCCAGCAGTAAACTAGTCCCCCTAGCCAAAAACATTCAGTACTTC.

The genes are TRBV20-1 and TRBJ2-4, with D possibly being TRBD2 (5 bases). Germline V gene lookup returns CDR1 DFQATT and CDR2 SNEGSKA (reference sequence). The germline V and J ends were trimmed by 0 bases and 4 bases, with 13 bases remaining between them. CDR3 length: 15 residues. The CDR3 DNA reads as TGCAGTGCTAGAGATTTTGGCGGGCTAAAAAACATTCAGTACTTC. As protein: CSARDFGGLKNIQYF.

This clonotype was detected a few times. V usage is TRBV10-3 and J usage is TRBJ1-6; D is unclear. The CDR3 sequence is 13 residues long. V lost 5 bases and J lost 7, with 9 bases in between. In germline, CDR1 is ENHRY, CDR2 SYGVKD. The CDR3 DNA sequence: TGTGCCATCAGTCCCGAGTGGAATTCACCCCTCCACTTT. Its translation is CAISPEWNSPLHF.